This T cell receptor (beta chain) was sequenced during a study of cytotoxic CD8 clonotypes in ibrutinib-treated CLL. In its sample, this clone was seen once. Per the germline V gene, CDR1 is SGHNT and CDR2 is YYREEE (reference sequence). The CDR3 totals 15 residues. V shed 4 bases and J 4 bases; nucleotides not matched to a gene: 10. TCRdb's copy holds only in-frame clones and misses some; the assay was immunoSEQ multiplex PCR. The repertoire holds fewer than 100,000 clones, with 85% to 90% as singletons. The receptor's source is a human donor with chronic lymphocytic leukemia. The material sequenced was PBMCs, taken before ibrutinib treatment. The V gene is TRBV5-4, the J gene TRBJ2-5; 7 bases map to TRBD2. CDR3 protein: CASSRAGGVAETQYF. The CDR3 bases are TGTGCCAGCAGCAGGGCTGGGGGGGTCGCAGAGACCCAGTACTTC.